This TCR beta chain appears in the sequencing data of a study of blood T cells in healthy people across ages. V dropped 4 bases and J dropped 8 bases, with 6 bases sitting between them. Germline CDR1 is SQVTM and CDR2 is ANQGSEA. CDR3 size: 11 residues. A sample-barcoded 5' primer and a J-beta primer mix were used in a second PCR of roughly 6 to 11 cycles. MiXCR, applied by TCRdb to the 5' RACE reads, yields one record per CDR3 protein. The profile shows approximately 1.5 million distinct CDR3 sequences, approximately 39% of them singletons. Sequences were obtained from blood. The TCR sequence derives from a woman younger than 35 in good health. The chain uses TRBV29-1 and TRBJ1-6; D gene unclear. DNA for the CDR3: TGCAGCGTTGGATGGGATTCACCCCTCCACTTT. This translates into CSVGWDSPLHF.